This TCR beta chain was observed in a study of shared clonotypes between healthy human individuals. Whole-study context: Each donor contributed plates that comprised three CD4 naive, three CD4 memory, two CD8 naive and one CD8 memory.

Clones were sequenced by immunoSEQ multiplex PCR, and TCRdb holds only the in-frame ones, with some missing. This sample has around 88,000 clones, with over 60% found just once. The germline gives CDR1 MNHEY, CDR2 SMNVEV (reference sequence). V shed 0 bases and J shed 14 bases, with 11 bases lying between them. This CDR3 is 12 amino acids long. The material sequenced was memory CD8+ T cells sorted from blood. Subset here: CD45RO+ cells pooled with CCR7-negative TemRA cells. The chain couples TRBV27 to TRBJ2-1, with D possibly TRBD2 on 5 matching bases. This TCR was sampled from a man aged 25-45 years in good health. The CDR3 here is CASSLSGVGEFF. The CDR3 nucleotides are TGTGCCAGCAGTTTATCAGGCGTCGGGGAGTTCTTC.